The TCR beta chain described here comes from a study of persistence of HIV-infected CD4 T cells (TCRdb year 2020). In the study overall: CMV- and HIV-1 Gag-responding CD4+ T cells were isolated from ART-treated individuals so that antigen-driven clonal expansion of HIV-1-infected cells could be examined. The median time participants had been on suppressive ART was about 8 years. The clonality of all cells in each sorted population was measured by TCRbeta sequencing, and the clonality of infected cells was measured by proviral sequencing. Cross-participant TCR cluster analysis included 8 or 9 participants for CMV and 6 or 7 participants for Gag. Peripheral blood samples of up to about 200 mL were collected at multiple time points, except for a couple of participants, who underwent leukapheresis at a single time point.

Study-wide conclusions, independent of this receptor: Only a small number of individuals took part in the study, and the range of antigens tested was limited. Antigen-responding cells were enriched for expanded CDR3beta sequences that were degenerate, which suggests that CD4+ responses to CMV and Gag underwent convergent selection. Because the TCR analyses were done in bulk, restricting them to just the rare CMV-responding cells that actually carried HIV-1 proviruses was not possible. TCRbeta richness in CMV- and Gag-responding cells was significantly lower than in anti-CD3/anti-CD28-responding cells; CMV-responding cells had higher oligoclonality than CD3/CD28-stimulated and Gag-responding cells. TCR oligoclonality correlated with proviral oligoclonality within the same sorted populations.

The immunoSEQ hsTCRB assay version 4, run in survey mode, was used to sequence TCRbeta repertoires from genomic DNA. For TCRbeta sequencing, genomic DNA was diluted to about 9.1 ng/uL, and up to 1 ug was used per sample. The source study handled its data this way. TCRbeta data were analyzed in ImmunoSeq Analyzer 3.0, with diversity computed on productive nucleotide rearrangements. Using the Immunarch R package, the improved Chao index served to estimate lower-bound TCR diversity and the Gini coefficient served to estimate clonality. Nucleotide rearrangements that differed but encoded the same CDR3beta amino acid sequence were counted as separate clonotypes. Differential abundance analysis found TCRbeta sequences that were significantly enriched in antigen-responding cells compared with anti-CD3/anti-CD28-activated cells. GLIPH2 clustered TCRs by predicted peptide-MHC specificity, both within individual participants and across merged participant data sets. TCRdb took this table from immuneACCESS and kept in-frame rearrangements with V and J called. Such tables lack part of the clones; where checked against another copy, unresolved V genes explain under half of the gap, and the rest is unexplained. Clonal size and the V and J genes are those of that table, whereas D and trimming came from the DNA. Counted in this sample were fewer than 30,000 clones; around 82% of them appeared once. The ten largest clones represent around 4.6% of the sample.

This specimen's treatment or condition label, interpreted: suppressive antiretroviral therapy. Lysates of CMV-infected fibroblasts were used at about 9.2 ug/mL for cell stimulation. Nonresponding CD40L-negative CD69-negative CD45RO-high memory CD4+ T cells were sorted as memory populations depleted of antigen-responding cells. Participants were HIV-1-infected adults who started suppressive ART during chronic infection. For at least 4 years, participants had undetectable plasma HIV-1 RNA, below 50 copies/mL. To be included, a participant needed positive CMV serology and a CD4+ T cell count above 400 cells/uL. Before stimulation, PBMCs were isolated using density centrifugation and depleted of CD8+ T cells. For 15 to 20 hours, the CD8-depleted PBMCs were stimulated with anti-CD28/CD49d costimulation, a CD40-blocking antibody, and enfuvirtide to prevent new infections. Cells were sorted on a Beckman Coulter MoFlo Legacy or XDP sorter, with propidium iodide excluding dead cells. Genomic DNA was extracted with the QIAamp DNA Mini Kit for samples above one million cells, otherwise with the Quick-DNA Microprep Kit.

With regard to this clone: The target of this receptor is not known. No much larger clonotype is one base removed from it; base qualities were not supplied.

The CDR3 sequence holds 15 residues, the cysteine and phenylalanine included. The sequence is cut down to CDR3 DNA, 45 bases in frame from base 1. Relative to germline, V is 7 bases shorter and J is 2 bases shorter, with 12 bases between their ends. CDR1 and CDR2 are drawn from the germline V gene (reference sequence): MNHEY, SMNVEV. Sequenced material: CD4+ T cells sorted from PBMCs after roughly 18-hour stimulation, taken from a patient who received antiretroviral therapy. What this sample's cell subset or site label stands for: CD40L-CD69- CD45RO-high memory CD4 T cells not responding to CMV lysate. The sequence came from an adult man with HIV who was CMV-seropositive. Recombination linked TRBV27 to TRBJ2-6, with the D gene call left open. The nucleotide sequence reads TGTGCCAGCACTCTAACAACCGCTGGGGCCAACGTCCTGACTTTC. This codes for CASTLTTAGANVLTF. The full variable domain, completed from the reference TRBV27 and TRBJ2-6 proteins outside the CDR3, reads EAQVTQNPRYLITVTGKKLTVTCSQNMNHEYMSWYRQDPGLGLRQIYYSMNVEVTDKGDVPEGYKVSRKEKRNFPLILESPSPNQTSLYFCASTLTTAGANVLTFGAGSRLTVL.